Reported below is one T cell receptor beta chain. This record belongs to a study of T-cell memory formation after mild COVID-19. Each CDR3 protein is one row after TCRdb ran MiXCR on the 5' RACE reads. The table shows under 450,000 distinct CDR3 sequences, with 14% occurring only once. The V segment lost 5 bases and the J segment 2 bases; nucleotides outside the gene matches: 2. The CDR3 is 13 residues long. CDR1 and CDR2 (germline): SQVTM, ANQGSEA. The sequenced sample consisted of PBMCs or a T cell subset sorted from them (not recorded which). The chain is built from TRBV29-1 and TRBJ2-2, with TRBD1 matching over 7 bases. This TCR was recovered from a man aged 18 to 35 who had mild COVID-19 (a few samples of this study predate the infection). Cell type and time point are not known. CDR3 sequence: CSVRGGNTGELFF. The DNA for the CDR3 is TGCAGCGTTCGAGGGGGCAACACCGGGGAGCTGTTTTTT.